The next 4 T cell receptor beta chains were all read from a single sample in a study of cytomegalovirus exposure and HLA in healthy donors. PCR primers comprised 60 Vbeta and 13 Jbeta primers. Using immunoSEQ multiplex PCR, the repertoire was profiled, and TCRdb retains in-frame clones only, with some absent. The sample lists roughly 130,000 clones; 80% were seen once. Specimen: PBMCs. The source of these receptors is a human donor in good health.

The genes are TRBV25-1 and TRBJ2-1; no clear D gene. V shed 1 base and J shed 8 bases, with 3 bases lying between them. CDR1 and CDR2 from the germline V gene are MGHDK and SYGVNS. The CDR3 has 11 residues. CDR3 nucleotide sequence: TGTGCCAGCAGTGAATTCTATGAGCAGTTCTTC. Translation: CASSEFYEQFF.

This chain links TRBV19 with TRBJ2-5, with 7 positions matching TRBD1. CDR3 size: 13 residues. Germline V gene lookup returns CDR1 LNHDA and CDR2 SQIVND (reference sequence). The V gene end was trimmed by 9 bases and the J gene end by 2 bases; junction bases not matched to a gene: 6. This CDR3 reads CARVDRKQETQYF. As DNA, the CDR3 is TGTGCCAGGGTGGACAGGAAACAAGAGACCCAGTACTTC.

CDR3 protein: CASSSGQSTDTQYF. In DNA, the CDR3 is TGTGCCAGCAGTTCGGGACAGAGCACAGATACGCAGTATTTT. This chain connects TRBV6-5 to TRBJ2-3; TRBD1 aligns across 7 bases. The CDR3 contains 14 residues. In germline, CDR1 is MNHEY, CDR2 SVGAGI. The trim removed 4 bases at V and 0 bases at J, leaving 1 base unmatched.

The chain carries TRBV7-9 and TRBJ2-2, with no clear D. The CDR3 has 11 residues. The V gene's germline CDR1 is SEHNR and CDR2 FQNEAQ (reference sequence). Trimming left V 5 bases short and J 5 bases short, with 3 bases between. The CDR3 is CASSRTGELFF. The CDR3 region has the DNA TGTGCCAGCAGCCGTACCGGGGAGCTGTTTTTT.